These T cell receptor beta chains were read from a single sample in a study of blood T cell repertoires in COVID-19. Generated by immunoSEQ multiplex PCR, the TCRdb table keeps only in-frame clones and is missing some. This table has about 270,000 clones, about four fifths appearing once. The sample comprised peripheral blood. The receptors were sampled from a woman under 30 with acute or convalescent COVID-19. The CDR3 runs from the conserved cysteine through the conserved F or W. D genes are given only for firm matches. Clone size is shown for a subset of rows, as once, few, many or a class of expanded clone.

j_call	clone_size	d_call	v_call	cdr3_aa	cdr3_nt
TRBJ2-7	.	TRBD2	TRBV4-3	CASSLQSGSSYEQYF	TGCGCCAGCAGCCTCCAAAGCGGGAGCTCCTACGAGCAGTACTTC
TRBJ2-2	once	.	TRBV18	CASSPAGLGNTGELFF	TGTGCCAGCTCACCTGCGGGACTGGGAAACACCGGGGAGCTGTTTTTT
TRBJ2-7	.	TRBD2	TRBV6-5	CASSYGGRVGTYEQYF	TGTGCCAGCAGTTACGGCGGGAGGGTGGGAACCTACGAGCAGTACTTC
TRBJ1-1	.	.	TRBV2	CASSGRGRDTEAFF	TGTGCCAGCAGTGGACGGGGGAGGGACACTGAAGCTTTCTTT
TRBJ2-5	few	TRBD2	TRBV27	CASSLMGLASEGETQYF	TGTGCCAGCAGTTTAATGGGACTAGCGTCCGAGGGGGAGACCCAGTACTTC
TRBJ2-7	.	TRBD1	TRBV3-1/TRBV3-2	CASSQGGSLFRDSIYEQYF	TGTGCCAGCAGCCAAGGGGGTAGTCTTTTTCGGGACAGCATCTACGAGCAGTACTTC
TRBJ2-1	.	TRBD2	TRBV27	CASSLTRLAGGYNEQFF	TGTGCCAGCAGTTTAACAAGACTAGCGGGAGGGTACAATGAGCAGTTCTTC
TRBJ2-1	.	.	TRBV18	CASSPRGYPLNEQFF	TGTGCCAGCTCACCCCGGGGGTACCCCCTCAATGAGCAGTTCTTC
TRBJ1-6	.	TRBD1	TRBV4-3	CASSQAPDRGDSPLHF	TGCGCCAGCAGCCAAGCGCCGGACAGGGGGGATTCACCCCTCCACTTT
TRBJ2-1	.	.	TRBV6-5	CASNRDSYNEQFF	TGTGCCAGCAACCGGGACTCCTACAATGAGCAGTTCTTC
TRBJ1-2	many	.	TRBV25-1	CASSEWEGYGGYTF	TGTGCCAGCAGTGAATGGGAGGGTTATGGTGGCTACACCTTC
TRBJ2-7	.	.	TRBV10-2	CASQLSGTSGHEQYF	TGCGCTAGCCAGCTCTCGGGGACATCAGGCCACGAGCAGTACTTC
TRBJ2-3	once	TRBD2	TRBV28	CASSSEREVTDTQYF	TGTGCCAGCAGTTCAGAGCGGGAAGTTACAGATACGCAGTATTTT
TRBJ2-1	.	TRBD2	TRBV6-2/TRBV6-3	CASSYGGGSYNEQFF	TGTGCCAGCAGTTACGGGGGGGGCTCCTACAATGAGCAGTTCTTC
TRBJ1-1	.	.	TRBV28	CASSFPRNTEAFF	TGTGCCAGCAGTTTTCCGAGGAACACTGAAGCTTTCTTT
TRBJ2-1	.	TRBD2	TRBV6-2/TRBV6-3	CASSPGPGLADSYNEQFF	TGTGCCAGCAGCCCCGGGCCCGGACTAGCGGATTCCTACAATGAGCAGTTCTTC
TRBJ1-2	.	TRBD1	TRBV7-9	CASSLAGFDRAYGYTF	TGTGCCAGCAGCTTAGCGGGATTTGACAGGGCATATGGCTACACCTTC
TRBJ2-1	.	.	TRBV7-6	CASSGRVGSGNEQFF	TGTGCCAGCAGCGGACGAGTGGGTAGCGGCAATGAGCAGTTCTTC
TRBJ2-1	.	.	TRBV19	CASSIDGRIFSYNEQFF	TGTGCCAGTAGTATAGACGGGAGAATTTTCTCCTACAATGAGCAGTTCTTC
TRBJ1-4	once	.	TRBV7-6	CASSLESGKTNEKLFF	TGTGCCAGCAGCTTAGAATCAGGCAAAACTAATGAAAAACTGTTTTTT
TRBJ1-4	.	TRBD1	TRBV5-1	CASSQGQAHNEKLFF	TGCGCCAGCAGCCAAGGACAGGCCCACAATGAAAAACTGTTTTTT
TRBJ1-2	.	.	TRBV5-1	CASSLEFEAANYGYTF	TGCGCCAGCAGCTTGGAGTTTGAGGCAGCCAACTATGGCTACACCTTC
TRBJ2-2	.	.	TRBV6-5	CASSHNSGELFF	TGTGCCAGCAGCCACAACAGCGGGGAGCTGTTTTTT
TRBJ2-7	.	TRBD2	TRBV28	CASNLAGDTYEQYF	TGTGCCAGCAACCTAGCGGGAGACACCTACGAGCAGTACTTC
TRBJ1-2	.	.	TRBV25-1	CASSARGYGYTF	TGTGCCAGCAGTGCCAGGGGTTATGGCTACACCTTC